Below, one TCR beta chain is given with its context. Antigen unknown. The record originates from a study of cytomegalovirus exposure and HLA in healthy donors. Across the study: About 180 million T cells yielded more than 90 million unique TCR beta sequences, as an earlier analysis found. Study-wide results and caveats: In vitro assays verified that a few CMV-associated chains recognized CMV antigens specifically.

Trimming cost V 0 bases and J 2 bases, with 4 bases left between them. The CDR3 extends over 13 amino acids. CDR1 and CDR2 (germline): MNHEY, SVGAGI. Both 60 Vbeta primers and 13 Jbeta primers went into the PCR. This table comes from immunoSEQ multiplex PCR, and its TCRdb copy is limited to in-frame clones, with some not included. The data show about 300,000 clones, with just over 85% seen just once and 3.5% to 4.5% held by the top ten. This sequence originates from a man in his forties in good health and CMV-seropositive. This rearrangement joins TRBV6-5 to TRBJ1-2; D call uncertain. Sequenced sample: PBMCs. The CDR3 nucleotides are TGTGCCAGCAGTTACTCCCCGAACTATGGCTACACCTTC. It codes for CASSYSPNYGYTF.